Shown below are 7 T cell receptor beta chains from a single sample sequenced in a study of radiation and T cells in renal cell carcinoma. The sample's time point: baseline pretreatment blood. Treatment reported: 15 Gy SBRT to primary tumor, nephrectomy 4 weeks later. Sequencing was performed with immunoSEQ multiplex PCR; in TCRdb, only in-frame clones are kept and a portion is missing. The data contain 120,000 to 150,000 clones, roughly nine tenths of them singletons. Source: blood, taken from a patient whose treatment included radiotherapy and nephrectomy. Every receptor here comes from a woman aged 65 to 85 with renal cell carcinoma.

In DNA form, the CDR3 reads TGTGCCAGCAGCGGGTGGACAAGTAGCCTAGATACGCAGTATTTT. Residues: CASSGWTSSLDTQYF. The genes are TRBV5-4 and TRBJ2-3; tentatively, D is TRBD1 (5 bases). This CDR3 has 15 residues. CDR1 is SGHNT, CDR2 YYREEE, per germline (reference sequence). V was trimmed by 4 bases and J by 5 bases, leaving 17 bases between them.

This chain links TRBV28 with TRBJ1-3; no firm D call. The CDR3 is 14 residues long. The germline V gene has CDR1 MDHEN and CDR2 SYDVKM. Deletions cut 2 bases from V and 3 bases from J, with 8 bases between. This chain's CDR3 is CASSLDGFGNTIYF. CDR3 nucleotide sequence: TGTGCCAGCAGTTTAGACGGTTTTGGAAACACCATATATTTT.

V and J are TRBV6-5 and TRBJ1-2; TRBD1 matches at 7 bases. Germline V gene data show CDR1 as MNHEY and CDR2 as SVGAGI. V shed 4 bases, J shed 2 bases, and the junction held 7 bases outside the gene matches. The CDR3 consists of 15 residues. For the CDR3, the DNA is TGTGCCAGCAGTTCACCCACAGGGGACAACTATGGCTACACCTTC. It specifies CASSSPTGDNYGYTF.

This clone was recorded a few times. The V and J genes are TRBV4-1 and TRBJ1-5; no clear D gene. CDR3 length equals 15 residues. V was shortened by 2 bases and J by 0 bases, with 8 bases between the two germline ends. Germline-derived CDR1 and CDR2 are MGHRA and YSYEKL. CDR3 protein: CASSQQEISNQPQHF. The DNA for the CDR3 is TGCGCCAGCAGCCAACAGGAGATTAGCAATCAGCCCCAGCATTTT.

The CDR3 sequence is CASSLTPSRTGNNQPQHF. CDR3 bases: TGTGCCAGCAGCTTGACTCCTTCCAGAACAGGGAACAATCAGCCCCAGCATTTT. The V gene is TRBV5-7, the J gene TRBJ1-5; TRBD1 might be the D (6 bases). TRBV5-7 belongs to the ORF category, with a function that is uncertain. V was trimmed by 1 base and J by 3 bases, leaving 20 bases between them. This CDR3 spans 18 amino acids.

The chain couples TRBV11-3 to TRBJ1-1, with no clear D. CDR1 SGHNT and CDR2 YENEEA come from the germline V gene. The CDR3 is 15 amino acids. With 5 bases removed from V and 1 base from J, the gap between germline ends came to 14 bases. CDR3 in amino acids: CASSTTRTGNTEAFF. CDR3 bases: TGTGCCAGCAGCACTACTCGGACGGGGAACACTGAAGCTTTCTTT.

The rearrangement links TRBV6-6 to TRBJ2-3, with 8 bases aligning to TRBD2. CDR3 length: 14 residues. Germline V gives CDR1 MNHNY, CDR2 SVGAGI (reference sequence). Unmatched junction bases numbered 3, after V lost 6 bases and J lost 1 base. The CDR3 is CASRSSGGTDTQYF. DNA for the CDR3: TGTGCCAGCAGGAGTAGCGGGGGCACAGATACGCAGTATTTT.